The rows below give T cell receptor beta chains drawn from one sample of a study of identifying expanded T cells in peripheral blood. Libraries were prepared by immunoSEQ multiplex PCR; TCRdb keeps only in-frame clonotypes and omits some of them. The sample lists approximately 100,000 clones; approximately 90% were seen once. Sequencing was done on a sample of blood. All receptors derive from a person aged 18-69 years in good health. Both conserved end residues are part of each CDR3. A D gene is named only where the DNA matches it firmly. Expanded clones are given a class, and other clones once, few, many or no size at all.

>TRBV9|TRBJ1-6|TRBD1|few
CASSARTGSYNSPLHF
TGTGCCAGCAGCGCCCGGACAGGTAGCTATAATTCACCCCTCCACTTT
>TRBV6-5|TRBJ1-2|NA|NA
CASSQSGTPKGGYTF
TGTGCCAGCAGCCAATCCGGGACTCCGAAAGGTGGCTACACCTTC
>TRBV12-5|TRBJ2-1|TRBD2|NA
CASGLTLLAASNEQFF
TGTGCTAGTGGTTTGACTCTCCTAGCGGCAAGCAATGAGCAGTTCTTC
>TRBV5-4|TRBJ2-5|NA|few
CASSSGRRLETQYF
TGTGCCAGCAGCTCTGGGCGGCGATTGGAGACCCAGTACTTC
>TRBV28|TRBJ1-5|NA|NA
CASNPLRGDNSNQPQHF
TGTGCCAGCAATCCGTTAAGGGGGGATAATAGCAATCAGCCCCAGCATTTT
>TRBV7-9|TRBJ1-1|NA|NA
CASSLAWGSNTEAFF
TGTGCCAGCAGCTTAGCGTGGGGCTCGAACACTGAAGCTTTCTTT
>TRBV5-4|TRBJ2-3|TRBD2|NA
CASSFGGTLTDTQYF
TGTGCCAGCAGCTTCGGGGGGACCCTCACAGATACGCAGTATTTT
>TRBV5-1|TRBJ1-1|TRBD1|once
CASSQDRMIRAFF
TGCGCCAGCAGCCAGGACAGGATGATACGGGCTTTCTTT
>TRBV7-2|TRBJ1-2|TRBD1|NA
CASTSNRGGYGYTF
TGTGCCAGCACCTCAAACAGGGGGGGCTATGGCTACACCTTC
>TRBV11-2|TRBJ1-2|NA|NA
CASSLDISGGNYGYTF
TGTGCCAGCAGCTTAGATATAAGCGGAGGGAACTATGGCTACACCTTC
>TRBV2|TRBJ1-4|NA|few
CASRRQSTNEKLFF
TGTGCCAGCAGGAGACAATCAACTAATGAAAAACTGTTTTTT
>TRBV29-1|TRBJ1-2|NA|few
CSVDMDFYGYTF
TGCAGCGTTGATATGGATTTCTATGGCTACACCTTC
>TRBV7-8|TRBJ1-5|NA|NA
CASSLGWGANQPQHF
TGTGCCAGCAGCTTAGGGTGGGGGGCAAATCAGCCCCAGCATTTT